This T cell receptor beta chain stems from a study of T cell responses to AZD1222 COVID-19 vaccine. Whole-study findings and limits: Donors skewed white British and female; clonal diversity was possibly underestimated. Nearly half of the spike-specific TCRs reportedly recognize variant regions that carry no mutations. CD4 TCRs covered the whole spike, strongest at regions 160-218 and 743-854.

Assay used: immunoSEQ multiplex PCR; TCRdb lists only in-frame clones, some missing. Among some 200,000 clones, approximately 92% were seen once, and the ten largest hold 3.6%. Worth noting for this clone: As yet, its antigen is unknown.

The V gene's germline CDR1 is SGDLS and CDR2 YYNGEE. With V trimmed by 4 bases and J by 5 bases, 12 bases remained unmatched. This CDR3 contains 17 residues. This chain joins TRBV9 and TRBJ2-2; 9 bases agree with TRBD2. The sample here was peripheral blood, taken 28 days after the second dose of the MenACWY control vaccine. This clonotype was obtained from an adult who received the MenACWY meningococcal vaccine as a control. CDR3: CASSKGGSGRSTGELFF. The CDR3 DNA reads TGTGCCAGCAGCAAAGGGGGTAGCGGGAGAAGTACCGGGGAGCTGTTTTTT.